There are many counts of the clone carrying this T cell receptor beta chain. Its antigen remains unknown. How the authors handled the data: A distant-metastasis classifier for papillary thyroid cancer was built using CDR3 differences across clinicopathological groups. TCRdb re-analyzed the PCR reads through MiXCR. TCRdb's processing, not the authors', yielded these V and J calls. The sample holds approximately 90,000 clones, 8.6% seen once. The data are from a study of metastatic and nonmetastatic thyroid tumors. Turning to the study itself: Across blood and tumor or nodule tissue, repertoires from malignant and benign thyroid patients were compared with one another. The study, taken as a whole, reports: Patients with malignant thyroid tumors reportedly had significantly higher TCR beta diversity than those with benign nodules, in blood and tumor.

The junction had 1 base not matched to a gene; V was cut back by 2 bases and J by 1 base. The CDR3 consists of 15 residues. Patients had received no treatment of any kind before thyroid surgery. The sequence was collected from a female donor with papillary thyroid cancer or a benign thyroid nodule (not recorded which). Some clones in this sample may be carry-over from other donors' samples. Input material: blood. This chain links TRBV12-3 or TRBV12-4 with TRBJ2-2; TRBD2 aligns across 7 bases. The CDR3 DNA sequence: TGTGCCAGCAGTTTAACGGGGGGGAACACCGGGGAGCTGTTTTTT. Protein: CASSLTGGNTGELFF.